The following is a TCR beta chain sequence with its context. Its target antigen remains unknown. No much larger clone exists at a distance of one base, and base qualities are not known. Library construction relied on the immunoSEQ multiplex PCR assay. TCRdb took this table from immuneACCESS and kept in-frame rearrangements with V and J called. Such tables lack part of the clones; where checked against another copy, unresolved V genes explain under half of the gap, and the rest is unexplained. Present in this sample are about 64,000 clones, approximately 96% of which were seen just once. The ten largest clones capture over 2% of the sample. The data were taken from a study of T cell changes during pregnancy in multiple sclerosis (dated by TCRdb to about 2019). About the investigation overall: Changes in the T cell repertoire over the course of pregnancy were examined in this study in women with multiple sclerosis.

The sequenced sample was CD8+ T cells from peripheral blood mononuclear cells, obtained after pregnancy. The receptor was derived from a female donor with multiple sclerosis, enrolled in a pregnancy study.

The DNA sequence reads TGTGCCAGCAGCCAAGAAAGGGGTAGCAATCAGCCCCAGCATTTT. This gives the protein CASSQERGSNQPQHF. The chain uses TRBV4-2 and TRBJ1-5, with TRBD1 perhaps the D gene, on 5 matching bases. Including cysteine and phenylalanine, the CDR3 has 15 amino acids. The entry retains the CDR3 DNA only, 45 bases that are in frame from base 1. Looking up the germline V gene yields CDR1 LGHNA and CDR2 YNFKEQ. V is reduced by 0 bases and J by 0 bases, leaving a spacing of 6 bases between them.